The source of this T cell receptor beta chain is a study of blood T cell repertoires in COVID-19. The overall study: In each case, the material was cDNA or gDNA derived from T cells, B-cell-depleted T cells, or PBMCs.

This table comes from immunoSEQ multiplex PCR, and its TCRdb copy is limited to in-frame clones, with some not included. The repertoire holds a few hundred thousand clones, with around 90% as singletons. This clone was recorded many times. J lost 13 bases, V lost 3 bases, and 14 bases had no gene match. The CDR3 sequence is 16 residues long. In germline, CDR1 is SGHTA, CDR2 FQGNSA. This TCR derives from a woman in her late teens or twenties who had recovered from COVID-19. Sequences were obtained from PBMCs or T cells enriched from blood (not recorded which). V is TRBV7-2 and J is TRBJ1-6; 8 positions agree with TRBD1. DNA of the CDR3: TGTGCCAGCAGCTTGAAGACAGGGGTGGTGTTGACGCCCCTCCACTTT. This encodes CASSLKTGVVLTPLHF.